This passage covers 14 T cell receptor beta chains from one sample sequenced in a study of cytomegalovirus exposure and HLA in healthy donors. The PCR used 60 Vbeta and 13 Jbeta primers. Measured with immunoSEQ multiplex PCR; TCRdb has only the in-frame clones, and not every one. The table has some 150,000 clones, about 75% seen once. The sample was PBMCs. Receptors originate from a woman between 35 and 50 years old in good health and CMV-seronegative.

V is TRBV25-1 and J is TRBJ2-7; TRBD1 matches 9 bases. CDR1 is MGHDK, CDR2 SYGVNS, per germline. There are 16 residues in the CDR3. Trimming at V came to 4 bases and at J to 9 bases, leaving 16 bases not matched to a gene. CDR3 bases: TGTGCCAGCAGTGCCACAAGGACAGGGGATGTTTGTGCGCAGTACTTC. This gives the protein CASSATRTGDVCAQYF.

The genes are TRBV7-3 and TRBJ1-1, with 7 bases matching TRBD1. CDR1 is SGHTA and CDR2 is FQGTGA in the germline V gene. The V segment lost 5 bases and the J segment 4 bases; nucleotides outside the gene matches: 10. The CDR3 runs 15 residues. CDR3 sequence reads: CASSARTGGGTEAFF. CDR3 coding DNA: TGTGCCAGCAGCGCGCGGACAGGAGGAGGCACTGAAGCTTTCTTT.

The V and J genes are TRBV6-5 and TRBJ1-4, with 7 bases identical to TRBD1. Germline V gives CDR1 MNHEY, CDR2 SVGAGI. Germline trimming cut 2 bases from V and 7 bases from J; bases unmatched to any gene: 7. The CDR3 is 15 residues long. Here the CDR3 DNA reads TGTGCCAGCAGTTACGGGGCAGGGGGATCTGAAAAACTGTTTTTT. This codes for CASSYGAGGSEKLFF.

Here the CDR3 reads CASSSTTGLRGQYF. In nucleotides, the CDR3 is TGTGCCAGCAGTTCCACGACAGGGCTAAGGGGGCAGTACTTC. The rearrangement joins TRBV6-5 to TRBJ2-7; the match to TRBD1 covers 7 bases. This CDR3 has 14 amino acids. V was clipped by 4 bases and J by 9 bases; unmatched bases: 12. Germline-derived CDR1 and CDR2 are MNHEY and SVGAGI.

The rearrangement joins TRBV9 to TRBJ2-1; 12 bases are a match to TRBD1. Trimming at V came to 0 bases and at J to 2 bases, leaving 9 bases not matched to a gene. The CDR3 covers 19 residues. CDR1 is SGDLS, CDR2 YYNGEE, per germline. The CDR3 protein is CASSVGGTGGPLAYNEQFF. The CDR3 region has the DNA TGTGCCAGCAGCGTAGGTGGGACAGGGGGCCCCTTAGCCTACAATGAGCAGTTCTTC.

This clone was seen a few times. V usage is TRBV6-5 and J usage is TRBJ2-7; TRBD1 is a possible D gene (5 bases). The CDR3 runs 13 residues. Looked up from germline, CDR1 is MNHEY and CDR2 is SVGAGI. V shed 6 bases and J shed 0 bases, with 9 bases lying between them. This CDR3 reads CASRDTTSYEQYF. The CDR3 region has the DNA TGTGCCAGCAGGGACACCACCTCCTACGAGCAGTACTTC.

The chain combines TRBV9 with TRBJ2-1, with 10 bases fitting TRBD2. Trimming took 0 bases from V and 8 from J; bases not matched to a gene: 14. Looked up from germline, CDR1 is SGDLS and CDR2 is YYNGEE. The CDR3 runs 18 residues. CDR3 DNA: TGTGCCAGCAGCGTAGACTCACGTTGGAGCGGGGGGGCCTATGAGCAGTTCTTC. As protein: CASSVDSRWSGGAYEQFF. Based on the CDR3 plus reference TRBV9 and TRBJ2-1, the full variable domain is DSGVTQTPKHLITATGQRVTLRCSPRSGDLSVYWYQQSLDQGLQFLIQYYNGEERAKGNILERFSAQQFPDLHSELNLSSLELGDSALYFCASSVDSRWSGGAYEQFFGPGTRLTVL.

V and J are TRBV6-4 and TRBJ1-1, with a possible D match to TRBD1 (5 bases). Per the germline V gene, CDR1 is MRHNA and CDR2 is SNTAGT. The ends were cut back, 6 bases at V and 4 bases at J, with 15 bases in the middle. This CDR3 comprises 14 residues. This CDR3 reads CASSPWGQSTEAFF. The CDR3 nucleotides are TGTGCCAGCAGCCCGTGGGGCCAATCCACTGAAGCTTTCTTT.

This chain uses TRBV7-5 with TRBJ2-6; TRBD1 reflects the table's D call only, with no check against the DNA. TRBV7-5 counts as a pseudogene. The CDR3 is 17 residues long. In DNA, the CDR3 is TGTGCCAGAAGCCCCTGGGGACACTCGTCTGGGGCCAACGTCCTGACTTTC. This translates into CARSPWGHSSGANVLTF.

This chain joins TRBV6-1 and TRBJ1-2; D is unclear. Germline values: CDR1 MNHNS, CDR2 SASEGT. V was trimmed by 1 base and J by 7 bases, leaving 13 bases between them. This CDR3 is built from 14 residues. CDR3 sequence reads: CASSEGVGEVGYTF. The CDR3 coding sequence is TGTGCCAGCAGTGAAGGTGTGGGAGAGGTTGGCTACACCTTC.

The chain combines TRBV4-3 with TRBJ1-6; a weak D match, TRBD1 (5 bases). CDR1 and CDR2 (germline): LGHNA, YSLEER. The V gene lost 0 bases and the J gene lost 7 bases, with 13 bases spanning the gap. The CDR3 extends over 16 amino acids. In DNA, the CDR3 is TGCGCCAGCAGCCAAGAAACAGGCATAGGGAATTCACCCCTCCACTTT. Translation gives CASSQETGIGNSPLHF.

The rearrangement joins TRBV29-1 to TRBJ1-2, with a possible D match to TRBD1 (5 bases). The CDR3 is 12 residues long. CDR1 is SQVTM, CDR2 ANQGSEA, per germline. The CDR3: CKAGTTNYGYTF. In DNA form, the CDR3 reads TGCAAGGCGGGGACCACTAACTATGGCTACACCTTC.

The chain has TRBV25-1 and TRBJ2-3; perhaps TRBD1 as D (6 bases). The CDR3 sequence is 18 residues long. V was pared by 2 bases and J by 6 bases, with 24 bases between. The germline V gene encodes CDR1 MGHDK and CDR2 SYGVNS. CDR3 DNA: TGTGCCAGCAGTGAAAGCAGGGGAAGGCCGCTATCCCCCGATACGCAGTATTTT. This gives the protein CASSESRGRPLSPDTQYF.

This clone has a handful of counts. This chain connects TRBV5-6 to TRBJ1-1; 8 bases align to TRBD1. V trimming: 2 bases; J trimming: 5 bases; junction bases outside the gene matches: 14. Germline V lookup: CDR1 SGHDT, CDR2 YYEEEE. The CDR3 length is 17 residues. The CDR3 sequence: CASSFPRLQGAGTEAFF. CDR3 bases: TGTGCCAGCAGCTTTCCTCGCCTCCAGGGGGCAGGAACTGAAGCTTTCTTT.